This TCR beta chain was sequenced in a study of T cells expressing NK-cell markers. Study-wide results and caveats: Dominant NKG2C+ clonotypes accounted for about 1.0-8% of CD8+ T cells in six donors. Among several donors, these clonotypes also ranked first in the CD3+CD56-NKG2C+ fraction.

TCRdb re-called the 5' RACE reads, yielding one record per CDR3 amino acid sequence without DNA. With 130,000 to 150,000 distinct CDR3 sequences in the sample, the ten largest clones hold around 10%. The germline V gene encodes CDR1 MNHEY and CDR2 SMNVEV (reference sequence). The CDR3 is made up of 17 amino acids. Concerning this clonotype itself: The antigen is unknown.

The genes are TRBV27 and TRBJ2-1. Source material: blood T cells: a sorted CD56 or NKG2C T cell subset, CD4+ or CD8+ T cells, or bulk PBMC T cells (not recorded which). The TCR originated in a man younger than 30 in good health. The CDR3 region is CASSPLEAGASYNEQFF.